The next 20 T cell receptor beta chains were all read from a single sample in a study of blood T cell repertoires in COVID-19. TCRdb keeps only in-frame clones here, not all; method: immunoSEQ multiplex PCR. The repertoire holds about 76,000 clones, with approximately 80% as singletons. The sequenced sample was peripheral blood. The receptor source for this set is a human donor in a cohort sampled during active COVID-19.

There are a few counts of this clone. Within the sample, other DNA sequences also encode this same CDR3. The rearrangement joins TRBV18 to TRBJ1-1; D perhaps matches TRBD1 (5 bases). Trimming cost V 2 bases and J 4 bases, with 5 bases left between them. CDR1 is KGHSH and CDR2 is LQKENI in the germline V gene. This CDR3 is 12 amino acids long. CDR3 coding DNA: TGTGCCAGCTCACCAACAGGCACTGAAGCTTTCTTT. Amino acid sequence: CASSPTGTEAFF.

This clone was recorded once. The chain employs TRBV7-6 and TRBJ2-5, with 11 bases matching TRBD1. The germline V gene has CDR1 SGHVS and CDR2 FNYEAQ. The junction had 3 bases not matched to a gene; V was cut back by 5 bases and J by 4 bases. The CDR3 is 14 amino acids. The CDR3 region is CASSGQGARETQYF. In DNA, the CDR3 is TGTGCCAGCAGCGGACAGGGGGCACGAGAGACCCAGTACTTC.

This chain connects TRBV6-1 to TRBJ1-1; TRBD1 is a possible D gene (5 bases). The germline gives CDR1 MNHNS, CDR2 SASEGT. The CDR3 loop spans 16 amino acids. Trimming removed 3 bases at V and 6 bases at J, with 20 bases between. CDR3 sequence (DNA): TGTGCCAGCAGTGACAGACACGGGGGAGAACGGGCTGAAGCTTTCTTT. This gives the protein CASSDRHGGERAEAFF.

The J gene is TRBJ1-2, the V gene TRBV5-8; D may be TRBD1 (6 bases). CDR1 is SGHTS, CDR2 YDEGEE, per germline. CDR3 length equals 16 residues. V shed 0 bases and J shed 8 bases, with 20 bases lying between them. In DNA, the CDR3 is TGTGCCAGCAGCTTGGCCACGGGACAAGTCTTGAGGGGCTACACCTTC. Translated: CASSLATGQVLRGYTF.

This clone was picked up a small number of times. The gene calls are TRBV19 and TRBJ2-2, with 7 positions matching TRBD2. The germline V gene encodes CDR1 LNHDA and CDR2 SQIVND (reference sequence). The CDR3 runs to 14 residues. V gave up 7 bases and J gave up 6 bases; unmatched junction bases: 8. CDR3 region: CASKAGRGPGELFF. In nucleotides, the CDR3 is TGTGCCAGTAAAGCGGGACGGGGTCCCGGGGAGCTGTTTTTT. The whole variable domain, filled in from reference TRBV19 and TRBJ2-2, reads DGGITQSPKYLFRKEGQNVTLSCEQNLNHDAMYWYRQDPGQGLRLIYYSQIVNDFQKGDIAEGYSVSREKKESFPLTVTSAQKNPTAFYLCASKAGRGPGELFFGEGSRLTVL.

This chain connects TRBV7-2 to TRBJ2-7; D unresolved. Germline V gene data show CDR1 as SGHTA and CDR2 as FQGNSA. Deletions cut 3 bases from V and 3 bases from J, with 12 bases between. This CDR3 comprises 14 residues. This CDR3 is CASSFSSRNYEQYF. As DNA, the CDR3 is TGTGCCAGCAGCTTCTCTTCGCGGAACTACGAGCAGTACTTC.

J is TRBJ2-7 and V is TRBV5-1; 10 bases are shared with TRBD1. The CDR3 sequence is 15 residues long. Germline lookup yields CDR1 SGHRS and CDR2 YFSETQ. Trimming cost V 2 bases and J 3 bases; bases outside gene matches: 5. The CDR3: CASSLGTGDFYEQYF. For the CDR3, the DNA is TGCGCCAGCAGCTTAGGGACAGGGGACTTCTACGAGCAGTACTTC.

The CDR3 here is CASSRNSGTNGELFF. CDR3 DNA: TGTGCCAGTAGTAGAAATTCCGGGACAAACGGGGAGCTGTTTTTT. This chain uses TRBV19 with TRBJ2-2; a weak D match, TRBD1 (6 bases). The CDR3 length is 15 residues. Trimming pared 4 bases from V and 7 bases from J, leaving 16 bases between. Per the germline V gene, CDR1 is LNHDA and CDR2 is SQIVND (reference sequence).

This clone was seen just once. The chain links TRBV6-1 to TRBJ2-7; TRBD2 aligns across 10 bases. This CDR3 has 18 residues. Per germline, CDR1 MNHNS and CDR2 SASEGT. Trimming cost V 1 base and J 3 bases; bases outside gene matches: 12. CDR3: CASSEGGRAGGGIYEQYF. The CDR3 DNA sequence: TGTGCCAGCAGTGAAGGGGGTCGAGCGGGAGGGGGGATCTACGAGCAGTACTTC.

This clone was detected once. The chain joins TRBV7-9 to TRBJ2-3; TRBD1 matches 10 bases. The CDR3 runs 15 residues. In germline, CDR1 is SEHNR, CDR2 FQNEAQ (reference sequence). V shed 1 base, J shed 2 bases, and the junction held 0 bases outside the gene matches. Here the CDR3 DNA reads TGTGCCAGCAGCTTAGGACAGGGGGCCACAGATACGCAGTATTTT. Encoded protein: CASSLGQGATDTQYF.

This clone was counted once. This chain uses TRBV5-1 with TRBJ2-7; TRBD2 agrees at 10 bases. Germline-derived CDR1 and CDR2 are SGHRS and YFSETQ. V trimming: 5 bases; J trimming: 2 bases; junction bases outside the gene matches: 7. The CDR3 totals 15 residues. CDR3 region: CASRSIGTSAYEQYF. As DNA, the CDR3 is TGCGCCAGCAGGTCAATAGGGACTAGCGCCTACGAGCAGTACTTC.

This rearrangement joins TRBV19 to TRBJ1-6; TRBD1 might be the D (5 bases). Germline lookup yields CDR1 LNHDA and CDR2 SQIVND (reference sequence). The CDR3 runs to 14 residues. V lost 4 bases, J lost 10 bases, and 14 bases lay in between. The DNA for the CDR3 is TGTGCCAGTAGTACCACGGTGGGGCCCTCACCCCTCCACTTT. Its translation is CASSTTVGPSPLHF. Full variable domain (rest looked up from reference TRBV19 and TRBJ1-6): DGGITQSPKYLFRKEGQNVTLSCEQNLNHDAMYWYRQDPGQGLRLIYYSQIVNDFQKGDIAEGYSVSREKKESFPLTVTSAQKNPTAFYLCASSTTVGPSPLHFGNGTRLTVT.

The rearrangement uses TRBV2 and TRBJ1-2; 8 bases are a match to TRBD1. Looked up from germline, CDR1 is SNHLY and CDR2 is FYNNEI. The CDR3 has 15 amino acids. With V trimmed by 1 base and J by 6 bases, 7 bases remained unmatched. DNA of the CDR3: TGTGCCAGCAGTGAAGGAGTGAACAGGGGGGATGGCTACACCTTC. Amino acid sequence: CASSEGVNRGDGYTF.

This chain links TRBV5-1 with TRBJ1-1, with unresolved D. The CDR3 covers 11 residues. V gave up 7 bases and J gave up 4 bases, with 8 bases separating them. Germline CDR1 reads SGHRS; CDR2 reads YFSETQ. CDR3 sequence reads: CASGSATEAFF. The CDR3 DNA is TGCGCCAGCGGTAGTGCCACTGAAGCTTTCTTT.

This clone was counted only a few times. The chain is built from TRBV5-1 and TRBJ1-1, with D hard to call. V gave up 1 base and J gave up 7 bases, with 11 bases separating them. This CDR3 is 13 amino acids long. The V gene's germline CDR1 is SGHRS and CDR2 YFSETQ. The chain's CDR3 is CASSLWAGDEAFF. Written as DNA, the CDR3 is TGCGCCAGCAGCTTGTGGGCGGGTGATGAAGCTTTCTTT.

The V gene is TRBV7-6, the J gene TRBJ1-6, with 12 bases fitting TRBD1. Germline-derived CDR1 and CDR2 are SGHVS and FNYEAQ. The CDR3 contains 18 residues. V was clipped by 5 bases and J by 4 bases; unmatched bases: 9. This chain's CDR3 is CASSSGTGGRTYNSPLHF. The CDR3 bases are TGTGCCAGCAGCAGCGGGACAGGGGGCCGGACATATAATTCACCCCTCCACTTT.

The V gene is TRBV6-4, the J gene TRBJ2-7; a possible D gene is TRBD2 (6 bases). V was cut by 0 bases and J by 4 bases, with 13 bases left in between. Germline V gene sequence: CDR1 MRHNA, CDR2 SNTAGT. The CDR3 contains 15 residues. The CDR3 coding sequence is TGTGCCAGCAGTGACTCTGGGTGTGGGGGGTACGAGCAGTACTTC. This encodes CASSDSGCGGYEQYF.

This clone is a singleton in its sample. The rearrangement uses TRBV10-1 and TRBJ1-5; D not certain. Trimming stripped 3 bases from V and 4 bases from J, with 13 bases between. The germline V gene encodes CDR1 WNHNN and CDR2 SYGVQD (reference sequence). The CDR3 is made up of 15 amino acids. The CDR3 DNA sequence: TGCGCCAGCAGTGAAATTCTGAAAACAAATCAGCCCCAGCATTTT. As protein: CASSEILKTNQPQHF.

The CDR3 DNA sequence: TGTGCCAGCAGCCAAGATTTGGGCGGGAGTGGCCATAGCACAGATACGCAGTATTTT. Residues: CASSQDLGGSGHSTDTQYF. This rearrangement joins TRBV4-2 to TRBJ2-3, with 7 bases fitting TRBD2. The V gene end was trimmed by 0 bases and the J gene end by 0 bases; junction bases not matched to a gene: 12. Germline V gene data show CDR1 as LGHNA and CDR2 as YNFKEQ. This CDR3 has 19 amino acids.

The V gene is TRBV4-1, the J gene TRBJ1-2, with D uncertain. Germline assignment: CDR1 MGHRA and CDR2 YSYEKL. V dropped 1 base and J dropped 1 base, with 10 bases sitting between them. The CDR3 covers 15 residues. CDR3 protein: CASSQGGGLNYGYTF. The CDR3 coding sequence is TGCGCCAGCAGCCAAGGGGGAGGCCTTAACTATGGCTACACCTTC.